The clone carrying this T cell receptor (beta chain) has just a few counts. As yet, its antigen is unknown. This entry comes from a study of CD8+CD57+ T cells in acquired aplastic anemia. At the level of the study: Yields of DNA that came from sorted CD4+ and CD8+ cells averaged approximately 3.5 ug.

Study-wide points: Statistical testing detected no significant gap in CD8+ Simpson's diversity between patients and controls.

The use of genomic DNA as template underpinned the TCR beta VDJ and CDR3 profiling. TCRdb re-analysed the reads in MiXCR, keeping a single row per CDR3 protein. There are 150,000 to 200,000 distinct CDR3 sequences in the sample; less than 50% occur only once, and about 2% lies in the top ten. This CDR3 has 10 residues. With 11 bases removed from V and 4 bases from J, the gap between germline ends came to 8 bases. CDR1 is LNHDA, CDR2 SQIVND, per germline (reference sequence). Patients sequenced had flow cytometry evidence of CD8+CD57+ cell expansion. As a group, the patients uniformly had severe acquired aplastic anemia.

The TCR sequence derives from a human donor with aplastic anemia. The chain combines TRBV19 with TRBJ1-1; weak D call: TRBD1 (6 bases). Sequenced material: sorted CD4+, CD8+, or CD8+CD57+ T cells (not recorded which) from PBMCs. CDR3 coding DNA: TGTGCCGTCAGGGGCACTGAAGCTTTCTTT. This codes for CAVRGTEAFF.